These 9 T cell receptor beta chains share one sample of origin, sequenced in a study of regulatory T cells in long-lasting Graves disease. Time point reported: newly diagnosed GD, antithyroid drugs for less than 3 months. RNA extracted from PBMCs served as the sequencing template. With iRepertoire HTBI primers and Arm-PCR of CDR3 regions, TCR beta libraries were built. TCRdb re-analysed the multiplex PCR reads in MiXCR, keeping a single row per CDR3 protein. The table has about half a million distinct CDR3 sequences, approximately 12% seen once. This same sample was also part of a study on T cells in Graves' hyperthyroidism and ophthalmopathy.

The sample here was peripheral blood mononuclear cells (PBMCs), taken at new diagnosis, from a patient treated with antithyroid drugs. Receptor source: a woman in her 30s with Graves disease.

This clonotype was counted many times. The chain carries TRBV7-9 and TRBJ2-2; D is possibly TRBD1 or TRBD2 (5 bases each). Germline values: CDR1 SEHNR, CDR2 FQNEAQ (reference sequence). Trimming shortened V by 1 base and J by 7 bases, and 10 bases separated the two germline ends. This CDR3 contains 14 residues. This chain's CDR3 is CASSLGGTDGELFF. Here the CDR3 DNA reads TGTGCCAGCAGCTTAGGAGGGACGGACGGGGAGCTGTTTTTT.

In its sample, this clonotype was seen many times. V is TRBV4-3 and J is TRBJ2-7; 7 bases align to TRBD2. CDR1 is LGHNA, CDR2 YSLEER, per germline. Trimming removed 4 bases from V and 5 bases from J; junction bases left unmatched: 5. The CDR3 covers 13 residues. The CDR3 protein is CASSPTSGDEQYF. CDR3 nucleotides: TGCGCCAGCAGCCCCACGAGCGGGGACGAGCAGTACTTC.

This clonotype was counted at least ten times. V and J are TRBV27 and TRBJ2-7, with a possible D match to TRBD2 (6 bases). Trimming took 5 bases from V and 3 from J, leaving 17 bases between them. Looked up from germline, CDR1 is MNHEY and CDR2 is SMNVEV (reference sequence). This CDR3 contains 15 residues. The CDR3 reads CASSASTGDGYEQYF. CDR3 in DNA: TGTGCCAGCAGTGCCTCCACGGGGGACGGCTACGAGCAGTACTTC.

This clonotype was detected many times. The chain carries TRBV27 and TRBJ2-7; D may be TRBD1 (6 bases). Trimming cost V 6 bases and J 3 bases, with 21 bases left between them. This CDR3 is 16 amino acids long. Germline CDR1 is MNHEY and CDR2 is SMNVEV (reference sequence). The CDR3, as DNA: TGTGCCAGCAGCCACACCCTGAGGGGGACCGTCTACGAGCAGTACTTC. It codes for CASSHTLRGTVYEQYF.

Regarding this clonotype: A read error may explain this, as a much larger clone is one base away. This chain links TRBV28 with TRBJ2-1; D gene ambiguous. Looked up from germline, CDR1 is MDHEN and CDR2 is SYDVKM. The CDR3 is made up of 16 amino acids. CDR3 loop: CAGSGVRVKPSTGQFF. CDR3 nucleotide sequence: TGTGCCGGCAGTGGGGTAAGAGTCAAGCCCTCAACCGGGCAGTTCTTC.

This clonotype was counted ten times or more. V is TRBV11-2 and J is TRBJ1-6; unclear D gene. V lost 3 bases to trimming and J lost 8 bases, with 11 bases between them. CDR3 length: 14 residues. Germline assignment: CDR1 SGHAT and CDR2 FQNNGV. The CDR3 coding sequence is TGTGCCAGCAGCTTCACCCGGAGGTATTCACCCCTCCACTTT. Its translation: CASSFTRRYSPLHF.

The CDR3 protein is CASSARWDTHYEQYF. CDR3 in DNA: TGTGCCAGCAGCGCCCGGTGGGACACCCACTACGAGCAGTACTTC. The V gene is TRBV7-8, the J gene TRBJ2-7, with TRBD1 as a possible D gene (6 bases). Germline-derived CDR1 and CDR2 are SGHVS and FQNEAQ. The V gene lost 5 bases and the J gene lost 3 bases, with 17 bases spanning the gap. This CDR3 spans 15 amino acids. Looking up the rest from reference TRBV7-8 and TRBJ2-7 gives the full variable domain: GAGVSQSPRYKVAKRGQDVALRCDPISGHVSLFWYQQALGQGPEFLTYFQNEAQLDKSGLPSDRFFAERPEGSVSTLKIQRTQQEDSAVYLCASSARWDTHYEQYFGPGTRLTVT.

This chain links TRBV18 with TRBJ2-1; 8 bases line up with TRBD1. The CDR3 has 16 amino acids. Germline CDR1 reads KGHSH; CDR2 reads LQKENI. The V and J ends lost 1 base and 7 bases, in that order; junction bases with no gene match: 9. CDR3 nucleotide sequence: TGTGCCAGCTCACCACGAGGACAGGGAGGATGGAATGAGCAGTTCTTC. It specifies CASSPRGQGGWNEQFF.

The chain combines TRBV20-1 with TRBJ1-5; a weak D match, TRBD1 (5 bases). Germline V gene sequence: CDR1 DFQATT, CDR2 SNEGSKA (reference sequence). V dropped 0 bases and J dropped 5 bases, with 5 bases sitting between them. CDR3 length: 12 residues. Here the CDR3 reads CSARETDQPQHF. CDR3 nucleotides: TGCAGTGCTAGAGAGACAGATCAGCCCCAGCATTTT.